Presented here are 4 T cell receptor beta chains from one specimen sequenced in a study of blood T cell repertoires in COVID-19. This table comes from immunoSEQ multiplex PCR, and its TCRdb copy is limited to in-frame clones, with some not included. The sample lists about 160,000 clones; more than 65% were seen once. The sequenced material came from PBMCs or T cells enriched from blood (not recorded which). These TCRs come from a man between 60 and 70 years old who had recovered from COVID-19.

This clone was detected once. The rearrangement joins TRBV5-1 to TRBJ2-4, with D possibly being TRBD1 (6 bases). Trimming took 4 bases from V and 8 from J, leaving 10 bases between them. Germline V gives CDR1 SGHRS, CDR2 YFSETQ. The CDR3 consists of 12 residues. As DNA, the CDR3 is TGCGCCAGCAGCCGGACAGCCCACATTCAGTACTTC. This codes for CASSRTAHIQYF.

V is TRBV9 and J is TRBJ2-2; D perhaps matches TRBD2 (6 bases). Trimming took off 4 bases at V and 3 bases at J, with 7 bases between the two ends. Germline loops: CDR1 SGDLS, CDR2 YYNGEE. CDR3 size: 13 residues. CDR3 bases: TGTGCCAGCAGCCGGGAGTACACCGGGGAGCTGTTTTTT. Encoded protein: CASSREYTGELFF. The variable domain in full, completed from reference TRBV9 and TRBJ2-2, reads DSGVTQTPKHLITATGQRVTLRCSPRSGDLSVYWYQQSLDQGLQFLIQYYNGEERAKGNILERFSAQQFPDLHSELNLSSLELGDSALYFCASSREYTGELFFGEGSRLTVL.

The rearrangement uses TRBV14 and TRBJ2-7; TRBD1 matches 7 bases. CDR1 and CDR2 (germline): SGHDN, FVKESK. Trimming at V came to 4 bases and at J to 1 base, leaving 4 bases not matched to a gene. The CDR3 has 14 amino acids. CDR3 DNA sequence: TGTGCCAGCAGCCGGACAGGAGTTTCCTACGAGCAGTACTTC. Its translation is CASSRTGVSYEQYF.

The chain has TRBV5-1 and TRBJ1-1; maybe TRBD1 (5 bases). There are 14 residues in the CDR3. Trimming cost V 5 bases and J 0 bases, with 11 bases left between them. Germline assignment: CDR1 SGHRS and CDR2 YFSETQ. DNA for the CDR3: TGCGCCAGCAGTCAGGGAAGCTTGAACACTGAAGCTTTCTTT. Protein sequence: CASSQGSLNTEAFF.